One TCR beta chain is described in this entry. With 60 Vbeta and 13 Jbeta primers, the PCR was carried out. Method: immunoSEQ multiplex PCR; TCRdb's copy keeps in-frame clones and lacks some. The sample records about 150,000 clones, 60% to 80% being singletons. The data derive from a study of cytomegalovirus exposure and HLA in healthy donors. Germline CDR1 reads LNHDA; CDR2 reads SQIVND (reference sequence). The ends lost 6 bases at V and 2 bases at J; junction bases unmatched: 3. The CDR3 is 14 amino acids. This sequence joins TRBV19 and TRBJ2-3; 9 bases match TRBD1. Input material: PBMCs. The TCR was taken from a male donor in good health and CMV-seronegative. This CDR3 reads CASRQGADTDTQYF. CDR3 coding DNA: TGTGCCAGTAGACAGGGGGCCGACACAGATACGCAGTATTTT.